This T cell receptor beta chain stems from a study of cytomegalovirus exposure and HLA in healthy donors. Findings and limits, study-wide: In vitro data verified a few CMV-associated chains as specific for CMV antigens.

The study drew the donors from its roughly 120-subject validation cohort, separate from the roughly 700-subject first cohort. Some clones are missing from TCRdb's copy, which holds only in-frame ones; the method was immunoSEQ multiplex PCR. The table has roughly 120,000 clones, roughly 93% seen once. On this clone: Its antigen remains unknown.

Sample: PBMCs. The TCR was taken from a woman between 18 and 29 years old in good health and CMV-seronegative.

In DNA, the CDR3 is TGTGCCAGCAGCTTAGGGCACCGTCGGGATGAGCAGTTCTTC. Protein sequence: CASSLGHRRDEQFF. The chain carries TRBV7-9 and TRBJ2-1; D is undetermined. The CDR3 totals 14 residues. V was trimmed by 1 base and J by 8 bases, leaving 12 bases between them. CDR1 and CDR2 from the germline V gene are SEHNR and FQNEAQ (reference sequence).